The 20 T cell receptor beta chains presented below share a single source sample, sequenced in a study of T cell responses to AZD1222 COVID-19 vaccine. The repertoire was sequenced with immunoSEQ multiplex PCR; TCRdb's copy has only in-frame clones and lacks some. The sample contains 150,000 or so clones, about nine tenths of which appear only once. Sample: peripheral blood, taken on day 0 of AZD1222 vaccination. The receptors were gathered from an adult in good health.

The CDR3 is CASTTNYRGIYNEQFF. The CDR3 region has the DNA TGTGCCAGCACCACTAATTACAGGGGGATCTACAATGAGCAGTTCTTC. The V gene is TRBV27, the J gene TRBJ2-1; 8 bases match TRBD1. CDR3 length: 16 amino acids. Germline V gene sequence: CDR1 MNHEY, CDR2 SMNVEV (reference sequence). V was pared by 7 bases and J by 3 bases, with 11 bases of the junction left unmatched.

The table lists this clone with a count of one. The rearrangement joins TRBV10-1 to TRBJ1-3, with D hard to call. CDR1 WNHNN and CDR2 SYGVQD come from the germline V gene (reference sequence). Trimming cost V 3 bases and J 0 bases, with 9 bases left between them. This CDR3 is 15 amino acids long. The CDR3 DNA follows: TGCGCCAGCAGTGACTTCCGTAGCTCTGGAAACACCATATATTTT. Translation: CASSDFRSSGNTIYF.

CDR3 DNA sequence: TGTGCCATCGCGATTGGGGAGAACACTGAAGCTTTCTTT. Translating gives CAIAIGENTEAFF. V is TRBV10-3 and J is TRBJ1-1; D gene ambiguous. CDR3 length: 13 residues. The ends were cut back, 8 bases at V and 1 base at J, with 11 bases in the middle. Germline V gene data show CDR1 as ENHRY and CDR2 as SYGVKD.

The rearrangement joins TRBV7-8 to TRBJ1-5, with 8 positions matching TRBD1. Germline V CDR1 and CDR2: SGHVS, FQNEAQ. V lost 5 bases and J lost 4; bases outside the gene matches: 4. The CDR3 loop spans 14 amino acids. The CDR3 is CASSPDRANQPQHF. For the CDR3, the DNA is TGTGCCAGCAGCCCGGACAGGGCAAATCAGCCCCAGCATTTT.

Only one count was recorded for this clone. The chain has TRBV6-1 and TRBJ2-7, with 10 bases matching TRBD2. The CDR3 runs to 18 residues. V lost 1 base, J lost 0 bases, and 9 bases stayed unmatched. Germline V CDR1 and CDR2: MNHNS, SASEGT. This CDR3 is CASSEEPLAGVGSYEQYF. CDR3 in DNA: TGTGCCAGCAGTGAAGAGCCCCTAGCGGGAGTTGGCTCCTACGAGCAGTACTTC.

V is TRBV4-1 and J is TRBJ1-1; TRBD1 might be the D (6 bases). Germline V gene lookup returns CDR1 MGHRA and CDR2 YSYEKL. Between the trimmed V and J ends, which lost 2 bases and 0 bases, there was a span of 10 bases. The CDR3 loop spans 15 amino acids. In nucleotides, the CDR3 is TGCGCCAGCAGCCAACACAGGGTGGTGAACACTGAAGCTTTCTTT. Translation gives CASSQHRVVNTEAFF.

The chain links TRBV10-3 to TRBJ1-1, with TRBD1 matching over 10 bases. The CDR3 loop spans 19 amino acids. The V gene's germline CDR1 is ENHRY and CDR2 SYGVKD. V trimming: 0 bases; J trimming: 0 bases; junction bases outside the gene matches: 10. The CDR3 DNA sequence: TGTGCCATCAGTGAGTCGGCTTGGGACAGGGGACGATTGAACACTGAAGCTTTCTTT. Translated, it gives CAISESAWDRGRLNTEAFF.

The chain combines TRBV4-3 with TRBJ2-3; 9 bases are a match to TRBD2. Germline CDR1 LGHNA, CDR2 YSLEER. With V trimmed by 1 base and J by 5 bases, 10 bases remained unmatched. CDR3 length equals 17 residues. CDR3 residues: CASSQVVSVAGVDTQYF. For the CDR3, the DNA is TGCGCCAGCAGCCAAGTTGTATCGGTAGCGGGAGTAGATACGCAGTATTTT.

The rearrangement uses TRBV13 and TRBJ2-1, with D maybe TRBD2 (6 bases). V shed 1 base and J shed 3 bases, with 22 bases lying between them. This CDR3 comprises 19 residues. Germline CDR1 and CDR2: PRHDT and FYEKMQ (reference sequence). The CDR3 bases are TGTGCCAGCAGCTTAGATGGAGGGAGATGGGGGGAAAGCTACAATGAGCAGTTCTTC. Amino acids: CASSLDGGRWGESYNEQFF. Full variable domain (outside the CDR3, taken from reference TRBV13 and TRBJ2-1): AAGVIQSPRHLIKEKRETATLKCYPIPRHDTVYWYQQGPGQDPQFLISFYEKMQSDKGSIPDRFSAQQFSDYHSELNMSSLELGDSALYFCASSLDGGRWGESYNEQFFGPGTRLTVL.

The chain combines TRBV9 with TRBJ1-3; tentative D call: TRBD1 (6 bases). With 5 bases removed from V and 9 bases from J, the gap between germline ends came to 12 bases. This CDR3 region has 12 residues. Germline V CDR1 and CDR2: SGDLS, YYNGEE. CDR3 region: CASRSEGGTIYF. The CDR3 coding sequence is TGTGCCAGCAGGTCCGAGGGGGGCACCATATATTTT.

The genes are TRBV19 and TRBJ1-3; D call uncertain. V shed 7 bases and J shed 4 bases, with 20 bases lying between them. The CDR3 length is 16 residues. Germline CDR1 is LNHDA and CDR2 is SQIVND (reference sequence). Here the CDR3 reads CASTPPVLSLGNTIYF. In nucleotides, the CDR3 is TGTGCCAGTACCCCACCTGTTTTGTCTCTGGGAAACACCATATATTTT.

The rearrangement uses TRBV9 and TRBJ1-1, with 8 nucleotides matching TRBD1. This CDR3 has 14 amino acids. CDR1 and CDR2 (germline): SGDLS, YYNGEE. V was clipped by 3 bases and J by 4 bases; unmatched bases: 5. CDR3 in DNA: TGTGCCAGCAGCGAGACAGGGGTAAGCACTGAAGCTTTCTTT. This sequence encodes CASSETGVSTEAFF. Supplemented by reference TRBV9 and TRBJ1-1, the full variable domain reads DSGVTQTPKHLITATGQRVTLRCSPRSGDLSVYWYQQSLDQGLQFLIQYYNGEERAKGNILERFSAQQFPDLHSELNLSSLELGDSALYFCASSETGVSTEAFFGQGTRLTVV.

The chain couples TRBV6-5 to TRBJ2-7; D is uncertain. Germline V gene lookup returns CDR1 MNHEY and CDR2 SVGAGI. With 0 bases removed from V and 0 bases from J, the gap between germline ends came to 9 bases. This CDR3 is built from 15 residues. The CDR3 loop is CASSYSAATSYEQYF. DNA of the CDR3: TGTGCCAGCAGTTACTCAGCAGCGACCTCCTACGAGCAGTACTTC.

The rearrangement links TRBV9 to TRBJ1-1; D remains unclear. From germline, CDR1 is SGDLS and CDR2 YYNGEE. This CDR3 has 13 amino acids. Between the trimmed V and J ends, which lost 4 bases and 1 base, there was a span of 8 bases. This CDR3 is CASSIGTNTEAFF. The DNA for the CDR3 is TGTGCCAGCAGCATCGGTACGAACACTGAAGCTTTCTTT.

The chain employs TRBV11-2 and TRBJ1-1; tentatively, D is TRBD1 (5 bases). The CDR3 has 13 residues. Between the trimmed V and J ends, which lost 2 bases and 4 bases, there was a span of 8 bases. CDR1 and CDR2 from the germline V gene are SGHAT and FQNNGV. CDR3 nucleotide sequence: TGTGCCAGCAGCTTATCCAGGGCCACTGAAGCTTTCTTT. It is translated as CASSLSRATEAFF.

The chain couples TRBV18 to TRBJ2-2; maybe TRBD2 (5 bases). The CDR3 has 16 residues. Trimming left V 8 bases short and J 3 bases short, with 19 bases between. From germline, CDR1 is KGHSH and CDR2 LQKENI. Written as DNA, the CDR3 is TGTGCCAGCATCGGGGAGCGAGGGCTATACACCGGGGAGCTGTTTTTT. It encodes CASIGERGLYTGELFF.

The chain links TRBV5-4 to TRBJ2-5; D call uncertain. Germline-derived CDR1 and CDR2 are SGHNT and YYREEE (reference sequence). This CDR3 is built from 14 residues. V dropped 0 bases and J dropped 2 bases, with 8 bases sitting between them. The CDR3 reads CASSLDLEQETQYF. The CDR3 DNA sequence: TGTGCCAGCAGCTTGGATCTAGAACAAGAGACCCAGTACTTC.

A single count supports this clone. V is TRBV19 and J is TRBJ2-7; 8 nucleotides match TRBD1. The trim removed 6 bases at V and 3 bases at J, leaving 7 bases unmatched. Per the germline V gene, CDR1 is LNHDA and CDR2 is SQIVND (reference sequence). The CDR3 consists of 14 residues. This CDR3 is CASSMTGAGYEQYF. CDR3 nucleotide sequence: TGTGCCAGTAGCATGACAGGGGCTGGCTACGAGCAGTACTTC.

The gene calls are TRBV5-1 and TRBJ2-2; D unresolved. Looked up from germline, CDR1 is SGHRS and CDR2 is YFSETQ. The CDR3 consists of 15 residues. Trimming took off 1 base at V and 0 bases at J, with 7 bases between the two ends. The CDR3 loop is CASSLLGANTGELFF. CDR3 nucleotides: TGCGCCAGCAGCTTGCTAGGAGCGAACACCGGGGAGCTGTTTTTT.

The chain couples TRBV9 to TRBJ2-1; D could derive from TRBD1 or TRBD2 (5 bases each). Germline V lookup: CDR1 SGDLS, CDR2 YYNGEE. The CDR3 loop spans 13 amino acids. The ends were cut back, 3 bases at V and 10 bases at J, with 14 bases in the middle. CDR3 DNA: TGTGCCAGCAGCGCCAGGGACGGCCTAGAGCAGTTCTTC. It specifies CASSARDGLEQFF.